The 17 T cell receptor beta chains in this list originate from one sample, sequenced in a study of PD-L1 blockade in urothelial cancer (dated by TCRdb to 2016 to 2017). The meaning of the sample's time point label: peripheral blood 6 weeks after treatment start. Library preparation employed the immunoSEQ multiplex PCR assay. TCRdb limited this immuneACCESS table to in-frame rearrangements with V and J called. A share of clones is missing; checked studies link under half to unresolved V genes, and the rest is unexplained. For this sample there are 95,000 to 150,000 clones; around 86% appear just once. Together, the top ten hold 2% to 3% of the sample. Here the sequenced sample was PBMCs, taken around atezolizumab (anti-PD-L1) treatment. The receptor set was obtained from a man aged 45-60 years with urothelial cancer.

This clone has a single count. The chain combines TRBV30 with TRBJ2-2, with D maybe TRBD1 (5 bases). This CDR3 contains 15 residues. Trimming removed 4 bases at V and 2 bases at J, with 14 bases between. The germline V gene has CDR1 GTSNPN and CDR2 SVGIG (reference sequence). In DNA form, the CDR3 reads TGTGCCTGGATACAGGATACCCTAAACACCGGGGAGCTGTTTTTT. Its protein product is CAWIQDTLNTGELFF.

This clone was counted once. The CDR3 DNA sequence: TGTGCCAGTCACTTGGGACAGAGCTCCTACAATGAGCAGTTCTTC. Its translation: CASHLGQSSYNEQFF. The rearrangement uses TRBV27 and TRBJ2-1; 7 positions match TRBD1. The CDR3 is 15 amino acids. V was clipped by 9 bases and J by 0 bases; unmatched bases: 8. Germline CDR1 MNHEY, CDR2 SMNVEV (reference sequence).

This sequence joins TRBV5-8 and TRBJ2-1, with TRBD1 as a possible D gene (6 bases). This CDR3 contains 16 residues. Germline-derived CDR1 and CDR2 are SGHTS and YDEGEE. The ends were cut back, 1 base at V and 7 bases at J, with 18 bases in the middle. CDR3 bases: TGTGCCAGCAGCTTGAATAGAGGACAGAAAGTAAATGAGCAGTTCTTC. This translates into CASSLNRGQKVNEQFF.

The chain carries TRBV5-1 and TRBJ1-1; D is possibly TRBD1 (5 bases). Trimming removed 4 bases at V and 0 bases at J, with 13 bases between. There are 15 residues in the CDR3. Germline V gene sequence: CDR1 SGHRS, CDR2 YFSETQ. This chain's CDR3 is CASSQLRGMNTEAFF. As DNA, the CDR3 is TGCGCCAGCAGCCAGCTCCGGGGGATGAACACTGAAGCTTTCTTT.

This clone came up once. This sequence joins TRBV19 and TRBJ2-7, with a weak D call TRBD2 (5 bases). V gave up 1 base and J gave up 0 bases, with 7 bases separating them. This CDR3 has 14 residues. Germline V CDR1 and CDR2: LNHDA, SQIVND (reference sequence). In nucleotides, the CDR3 is TGTGCCAGTAGTATAGCGGAGGACTCCTACGAGCAGTACTTC. Translation: CASSIAEDSYEQYF.

The rearrangement joins TRBV5-5 to TRBJ2-3; perhaps TRBD2 as D (6 bases). The CDR3 consists of 16 residues. Per the germline V gene, CDR1 is SGHKS and CDR2 is YYEKEE (reference sequence). V dropped 6 bases and J dropped 5 bases, with 22 bases sitting between them. DNA for the CDR3: TGTGCCAGCATCCCGGGACCCCCCGGGGGTGGAGATACGCAGTATTTT. As protein: CASIPGPPGGGDTQYF.

The rearrangement uses TRBV7-3 and TRBJ2-1, with 9 bases that match TRBD2. Germline V gives CDR1 SGHTA, CDR2 FQGTGA. The CDR3 loop spans 16 amino acids. J lost 5 bases, V lost 4 bases, and 9 bases had no gene match. In DNA, the CDR3 is TGTGCCAGCAGCTCATTTCCGGGACTAGCCCACAATGAGCAGTTCTTC. Encoded protein: CASSSFPGLAHNEQFF. Supplemented by reference TRBV7-3 and TRBJ2-1, the full variable domain reads GAGVSQTPSNKVTEKGKYVELRCDPISGHTALYWYRQSLGQGPEFLIYFQGTGAADDSGLPNDRFFAVRPEGSVSTLKIQRTERGDSAVYLCASSSFPGLAHNEQFFGPGTRLTVL.

This chain joins TRBV19 and TRBJ2-5, with a possible D match to TRBD1 (5 bases). There are 15 residues in the CDR3. Trimming removed 4 bases at V and 1 base at J, with 13 bases between. CDR1 LNHDA and CDR2 SQIVND come from the germline V gene (reference sequence). DNA for the CDR3: TGTGCCAGTAGTAGGGATGGGGCAGGCCAAGAGACCCAGTACTTC. Encoded protein: CASSRDGAGQETQYF.

The CDR3 coding sequence is TGTGCCAGCAGCTTTTCGACAGACTATAATTCACCCCTCCACTTT. Its translation: CASSFSTDYNSPLHF. V usage is TRBV7-6 and J usage is TRBJ1-6, with D maybe TRBD1 (5 bases). The germline V and J ends were trimmed by 3 bases and 3 bases, with 9 bases remaining between them. CDR1 and CDR2 from the germline V gene are SGHVS and FNYEAQ. The CDR3 totals 15 residues.

This clone was detected once. This chain uses TRBV5-1 with TRBJ1-2, with 9 bases matching TRBD1. This CDR3 comprises 16 residues. V trimming: 3 bases; J trimming: 4 bases; junction bases outside the gene matches: 10. CDR1 SGHRS and CDR2 YFSETQ come from the germline V gene. CDR3 DNA: TGCGCCAGCAGCTCTACATCCGGGACAGGGTTCTATGGCTACACCTTC. Its protein is CASSSTSGTGFYGYTF.

This rearrangement joins TRBV9 to TRBJ2-1; 12 nucleotides agree with TRBD2. Germline V gene lookup returns CDR1 SGDLS and CDR2 YYNGEE. V shed 2 bases, J shed 8 bases, and the junction held 11 bases outside the gene matches. The CDR3 contains 17 residues. This CDR3 reads CASSVDLAGGPVYEQFF. In nucleotides, the CDR3 is TGTGCCAGCAGCGTCGACCTAGCGGGAGGGCCGGTTTATGAGCAGTTCTTC. Variable domain in full (rest from reference TRBV9 and TRBJ2-1): DSGVTQTPKHLITATGQRVTLRCSPRSGDLSVYWYQQSLDQGLQFLIQYYNGEERAKGNILERFSAQQFPDLHSELNLSSLELGDSALYFCASSVDLAGGPVYEQFFGPGTRLTVL.

This clone was counted once. This chain joins TRBV10-3 and TRBJ1-4; D possibly corresponds to TRBD1 (6 bases). The CDR3 sequence is 14 residues long. Trimming pared 5 bases from V and 3 bases from J, leaving 10 bases between. CDR1 is ENHRY and CDR2 is SYGVKD in the germline V gene. CDR3 coding DNA: TGTGCCATCAGTAAGGACAGTGCTAATGAAAAACTGTTTTTT. This encodes CAISKDSANEKLFF.

The genes are TRBV9 and TRBJ2-5; the D gene is possibly TRBD1 (6 bases). Between the trimmed V and J ends, which lost 7 bases and 4 bases, there was a span of 14 bases. The CDR3 runs to 13 residues. Germline V gene sequence: CDR1 SGDLS, CDR2 YYNGEE. Here the CDR3 reads CASGGAWGETQYF. CDR3 bases: TGTGCCAGCGGGGGCGCGTGGGGAGAGACCCAGTACTTC.

The chain is built from TRBV9 and TRBJ2-1, with D maybe TRBD1 (5 bases). Germline CDR1 SGDLS, CDR2 YYNGEE. The V end lost 0 bases, the J end lost 8 bases, and 12 bases lay between the germline ends. The CDR3 is made up of 14 amino acids. The CDR3 DNA sequence: TGTGCCAGCAGCGTAGTCCCTGGGGCGGATGAGCAGTTCTTC. This sequence encodes CASSVVPGADEQFF.

This clone occurred a few times. The V and J genes are TRBV6-5 and TRBJ2-7; no clear D. V dropped 0 bases and J dropped 4 bases, with 7 bases sitting between them. Per germline, CDR1 MNHEY and CDR2 SVGAGI. The CDR3 contains 13 residues. As DNA, the CDR3 is TGTGCCAGCAGTTACTCGGCCGGGTACGAGCAGTACTTC. As protein: CASSYSAGYEQYF.

The chain joins TRBV7-2 to TRBJ1-5, with D uncertain. Germline lookup yields CDR1 SGHTA and CDR2 FQGNSA. Trimming took off 8 bases at V and 4 bases at J, with 12 bases between the two ends. This CDR3 has 13 amino acids. The CDR3 sequence is CASAPGGNQPQHF. CDR3 in DNA: TGTGCCAGCGCCCCGGGAGGTAATCAGCCCCAGCATTTT.

The CDR3 coding sequence is TGTGCCAGCAGCGCCCCGGACAGGGGAAACACCATATATTTT. Its protein is CASSAPDRGNTIYF. V usage is TRBV5-5 and J usage is TRBJ1-3; 7 positions agree with TRBD1. This CDR3 spans 14 amino acids. Germline trimming cut 4 bases from V and 4 bases from J; bases unmatched to any gene: 5. Looked up from germline, CDR1 is SGHKS and CDR2 is YYEKEE (reference sequence).